One and the same sample provided the 21 T cell receptor beta chains below, sequenced in a study of CD8 T cells in Susac syndrome. Random hexamers were used to reverse transcribe an amount of roughly 0.5 to 1 ug RNA. TCRdb re-called the immunoSEQ multiplex PCR reads with MiXCR, one entry per CDR3 protein. The sample lists 75,000 to 95,000 distinct CDR3 sequences, 90% to 95% occurring once. Sequenced sample: CD8+ T cells from PBMCs. These receptors originate from a human donor with multiple sclerosis.

The CDR3 sequence is CASSQDHYPDQETQYF. The CDR3, as DNA: TGTGCCAGCAGCCAAGACCACTACCCAGACCAAGAGACCCAGTACTTC. V gene TRBV4-2 combines with J gene TRBJ2-5; D uncertain. Trimming shortened V by 0 bases and J by 0 bases, and 11 bases separated the two germline ends. CDR3 size: 16 residues. Germline V lookup: CDR1 LGHNA, CDR2 YNFKEQ.

This sequence joins TRBV5-6 and TRBJ2-3; D gene uncertain. Germline values: CDR1 SGHDT, CDR2 YYEEEE. The CDR3 sequence is 16 residues long. V was trimmed by 0 bases and J by 3 bases, leaving 14 bases between them. The CDR3 reads CASSLAGQPPTDTQYF. In DNA form, the CDR3 reads TGTGCCAGCAGCTTGGCCGGCCAGCCACCGACAGATACGCAGTATTTT.

The rearrangement uses TRBV10-2 and TRBJ2-7; D call uncertain. V was pared by 5 bases and J by 4 bases, with 12 bases between. Germline V gene lookup returns CDR1 WSHSY and CDR2 SAAADI. CDR3 length: 13 residues. DNA of the CDR3: TGCGCCAGCAGTCCGGCCCCGAGGTACGAGCAGTACTTC. Translation gives CASSPAPRYEQYF.

The chain is built from TRBV27 and TRBJ1-1; D is unclear. Germline V CDR1 and CDR2: MNHEY, SMNVEV (reference sequence). The CDR3 is made up of 14 amino acids. Trimming shortened V by 4 bases and J by 1 base, and 10 bases separated the two germline ends. In nucleotides, the CDR3 is TGTGCCAGCAGTTCTCCGGGAACGAACACTGAAGCTTTCTTT. This sequence encodes CASSSPGTNTEAFF.

This rearrangement joins TRBV5-1 to TRBJ2-5; weak D call: TRBD1 (5 bases). Germline V gene sequence: CDR1 SGHRS, CDR2 YFSETQ. The CDR3 contains 15 residues. V lost 8 bases, J lost 5 bases, and 22 bases lay in between. CDR3 protein: CARGWARARVETQYF. DNA of the CDR3: TGCGCCAGGGGCTGGGCCAGGGCGAGAGTGGAGACCCAGTACTTC. Variable domain in full (rest from reference TRBV5-1 and TRBJ2-5): KAGVTQTPRYLIKTRGQQVTLSCSPISGHRSVSWYQQTPGQGLQFLFEYFSETQRNKGNFPGRFSGRQFSNSRSEMNVSTLELGDSALYLCARGWARARVETQYFGPGTRLLVL.

This chain joins TRBV14 and TRBJ2-7; 10 bases map to TRBD2. The germline V gene has CDR1 SGHDN and CDR2 FVKESK. The CDR3 is 13 residues long. The trim removed 10 bases at V and 9 bases at J, leaving 12 bases unmatched. CDR3 sequence reads: CATPPSGSCWQYF. The CDR3 DNA sequence: TGTGCCACCCCTCCTAGCGGGAGTTGCTGGCAGTACTTC.

V gene TRBV27 combines with J gene TRBJ1-2; tentative D call: TRBD1 (5 bases). CDR3 length: 13 residues. Trimming removed 8 bases from V and 0 bases from J, with 10 bases in between. Germline V lookup: CDR1 MNHEY, CDR2 SMNVEV (reference sequence). The CDR3 region has the DNA TGTGCCAGCGGGGGGAAAGCTAACTATGGCTACACCTTC. It translates to CASGGKANYGYTF.

As DNA, the CDR3 is TGCGCCAGCAGCTCGGAACCGGGACCCAGGGAGACCCAGTACTTC. Translating gives CASSSEPGPRETQYF. The J gene is TRBJ2-5, the V gene TRBV5-1; the D gene could be TRBD1 or TRBD2 (5 bases each). Trimming shortened V by 3 bases and J by 5 bases, and 17 bases separated the two germline ends. Germline values: CDR1 SGHRS, CDR2 YFSETQ. The CDR3 runs 15 residues.

In its sample, this clonotype was seen once. This chain connects TRBV5-1 to TRBJ2-2; D uncertain. Germline CDR1 and CDR2: SGHRS and YFSETQ. Trimming shortened V by 4 bases and J by 6 bases, and 13 bases separated the two germline ends. There are 14 residues in the CDR3. The CDR3 loop is CASSTGPPAGELFF. The DNA of the CDR3 is TGCGCCAGCAGCACGGGCCCCCCAGCCGGGGAGCTGTTTTTT.

The chain links TRBV3-1 to TRBJ2-5; no reliable D call. The V gene's germline CDR1 is LGHDT and CDR2 YNNKEL (reference sequence). This CDR3 is 15 amino acids long. The V end lost 6 bases, the J end lost 2 bases, and 16 bases lay between the germline ends. The CDR3 DNA reads TGTGCCAGCAGTCTACGTTGGGGTCTACAAGAGACCCAGTACTTC. Residues: CASSLRWGLQETQYF.

The J gene is TRBJ2-2, the V gene TRBV2; D possibly matches TRBD1 or TRBD2 (6 bases each). CDR1 and CDR2 (germline): SNHLY, FYNNEI. Trimming stripped 6 bases from V and 1 base from J, with 12 bases between. The CDR3 totals 15 residues. The CDR3 DNA is TGTGCCAGCAGGGCGGGACATTTGAACACCGGGGAGCTGTTTTTT. It is translated as CASRAGHLNTGELFF. Supplemented by reference TRBV2 and TRBJ2-2, the full variable domain reads EPEVTQTPSHQVTQMGQEVILRCVPISNHLYFYWYRQILGQKVEFLVSFYNNEISEKSEIFDDQFSVERPDGSNFTLKIRSTKLEDSAMYFCASRAGHLNTGELFFGEGSRLTVL.

The chain links TRBV24-1 to TRBJ2-5; D is possibly TRBD1 (6 bases). Germline V CDR1 and CDR2: KGHDR, SFDVKD. The CDR3 sequence is 14 residues long. Trimming pared 3 bases from V and 1 base from J, leaving 8 bases between. CDR3 sequence reads: CATSDTGRQETQYF. The CDR3 DNA follows: TGTGCCACCAGTGATACAGGGCGCCAAGAGACCCAGTACTTC.

The V and J genes are TRBV28 and TRBJ2-2, with no clear D. Germline V gene data show CDR1 as MDHEN and CDR2 as SYDVKM. This CDR3 comprises 14 residues. V lost 4 bases and J 5 bases, leaving 11 bases between the germline ends. CDR3 nucleotide sequence: TGTGCCAGCAGTTGGGCTAGATGGACCGGGGAGCTGTTTTTT. Protein: CASSWARWTGELFF.

This chain joins TRBV6-4 and TRBJ2-1; D is possibly TRBD2 (5 bases). Germline CDR1 MRHNA, CDR2 SNTAGT. CDR3 size: 12 residues. Trimming pared 2 bases from V and 7 bases from J, leaving 6 bases between. The CDR3 DNA is TGTGCCAGCAGTGACGGACTTAATGAGCAGTTCTTC. Its translation: CASSDGLNEQFF.

The chain combines TRBV7-9 with TRBJ1-1, with 9 bases fitting TRBD1. The CDR3 is 14 residues long. Looked up from germline, CDR1 is SEHNR and CDR2 is FQNEAQ (reference sequence). The trim removed 5 bases at V and 5 bases at J, leaving 6 bases unmatched. This CDR3 reads CASSQTGGRTEAFF. CDR3 bases: TGTGCCAGCAGCCAGACAGGGGGGAGGACTGAAGCTTTCTTT.

This chain connects TRBV27 to TRBJ1-1; D is undetermined. The CDR3 sequence is 15 residues long. Deletions cut 1 base from V and 1 base from J, with 10 bases between. Germline CDR1 reads MNHEY; CDR2 reads SMNVEV (reference sequence). The CDR3 reads CASSLYPSGNTEAFF. DNA for the CDR3: TGTGCCAGCAGTTTATATCCCTCAGGGAACACTGAAGCTTTCTTT.

This clonotype was observed once. The chain's CDR3 is CASSDPIVYNEQFF. The CDR3 nucleotides are TGTGCCAGCAGTGACCCTATTGTTTACAATGAGCAGTTCTTC. The V and J genes are TRBV2 and TRBJ2-1; D remains ambiguous. CDR3 length: 14 amino acids. Trimming pared 3 bases from V and 4 bases from J, leaving 10 bases between. Germline CDR1 reads SNHLY; CDR2 reads FYNNEI.

The V call is TRBV28, the J call TRBJ2-2; 8 bases are shared with TRBD1. Trimming took 3 bases from V and 0 from J; bases not matched to a gene: 12. The germline CDR1 and CDR2 sequences are MDHEN and SYDVKM. The length of the CDR3 is 19 residues. The CDR3 region is CASSFLRQGLNANTGELFF. The CDR3 nucleotides are TGTGCCAGCAGTTTCCTAAGACAGGGGCTAAACGCGAACACCGGGGAGCTGTTTTTT. Full variable domain (missing parts from reference TRBV28 and TRBJ2-2): DVKVTQSSRYLVKRTGEKVFLECVQDMDHENMFWYRQDPGLGLRLIYFSYDVKMKEKGDIPEGYSVSREKKERFSLILESASTNQTSMYLCASSFLRQGLNANTGELFFGEGSRLTVL.

The table lists this clonotype with a count of one. The gene calls are TRBV7-8 and TRBJ2-3; 8 nucleotides align to TRBD2. Germline V CDR1 and CDR2: SGHVS, FQNEAQ. The CDR3 contains 14 residues. Trimming took 2 bases from V and 7 from J; bases not matched to a gene: 5. CDR3 bases: TGTGCCAGCAGCTTATCCGGGGGGGAACATACGCAGTATTTT. Protein product: CASSLSGGEHTQYF.

This CDR3 reads CASSGWDVADTQYF. CDR3 bases: TGCGCCAGCAGCGGGTGGGACGTCGCAGATACGCAGTATTTT. J is TRBJ2-3 and V is TRBV10-2, with D perhaps given as TRBD1 or TRBD2 (5 bases each). Germline-derived CDR1 and CDR2 are WSHSY and SAAADI. V lost 6 bases and J 4 bases, leaving 14 bases between the germline ends. The CDR3 consists of 14 residues.

The V and J genes are TRBV3-1 and TRBJ1-1; TRBD1 aligns across 7 bases. Looked up from germline, CDR1 is LGHDT and CDR2 is YNNKEL (reference sequence). The V gene end was trimmed by 2 bases and the J gene end by 2 bases; junction bases not matched to a gene: 2. The CDR3 spans 14 residues. CDR3 nucleotides: TGTGCCAGCAGCCAAACAGGGGTTAACACTGAAGCTTTCTTT. Amino acid sequence: CASSQTGVNTEAFF.